This entry describes one TCR beta chain. The primer mix had 60 Vbeta and 13 Jbeta primers. Here immunoSEQ multiplex PCR was the method, and the copy in TCRdb shows in-frame clones only, minus some. Among under 200,000 clones listed, about 76% were seen once. V gave up 1 base and J gave up 2 bases, with 11 bases separating them. Germline V gene lookup returns CDR1 LNHNV and CDR2 YYDKDF (reference sequence). CDR3 length equals 15 residues. This sample is drawn from a study of cytomegalovirus exposure and HLA in healthy donors. Study context: Within an early data release were roughly 90 million unique TCRs drawn from HLA-typed donors.

The specimen was PBMCs. This chain joins TRBV15 and TRBJ1-2; TRBD1 is a possible D gene (5 bases). The TCR comes from a male donor in good health and CMV-seropositive. CDR3 region: CATSRAVGGNYGYTF. For the CDR3, the DNA is TGTGCCACCAGCAGAGCAGTGGGGGGAAACTATGGCTACACCTTC.